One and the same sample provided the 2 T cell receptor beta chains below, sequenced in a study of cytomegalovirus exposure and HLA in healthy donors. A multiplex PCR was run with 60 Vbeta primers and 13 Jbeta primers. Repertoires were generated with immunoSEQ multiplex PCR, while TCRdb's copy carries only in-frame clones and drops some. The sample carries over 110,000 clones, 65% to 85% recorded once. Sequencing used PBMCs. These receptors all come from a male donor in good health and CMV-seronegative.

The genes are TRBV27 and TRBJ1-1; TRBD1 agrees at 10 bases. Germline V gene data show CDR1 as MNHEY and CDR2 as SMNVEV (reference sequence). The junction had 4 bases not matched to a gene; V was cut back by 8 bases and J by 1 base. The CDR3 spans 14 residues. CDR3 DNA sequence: TGTGCCAGCGGGACAGGGGTCGCGAACACTGAAGCTTTCTTT. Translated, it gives CASGTGVANTEAFF.

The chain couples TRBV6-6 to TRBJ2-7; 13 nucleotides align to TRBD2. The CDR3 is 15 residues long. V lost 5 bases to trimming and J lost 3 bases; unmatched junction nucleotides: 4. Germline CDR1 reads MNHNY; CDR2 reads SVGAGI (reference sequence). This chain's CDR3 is CASSPRLAGGYEQYF. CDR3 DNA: TGTGCCAGCAGTCCGCGACTAGCGGGAGGCTACGAGCAGTACTTC.